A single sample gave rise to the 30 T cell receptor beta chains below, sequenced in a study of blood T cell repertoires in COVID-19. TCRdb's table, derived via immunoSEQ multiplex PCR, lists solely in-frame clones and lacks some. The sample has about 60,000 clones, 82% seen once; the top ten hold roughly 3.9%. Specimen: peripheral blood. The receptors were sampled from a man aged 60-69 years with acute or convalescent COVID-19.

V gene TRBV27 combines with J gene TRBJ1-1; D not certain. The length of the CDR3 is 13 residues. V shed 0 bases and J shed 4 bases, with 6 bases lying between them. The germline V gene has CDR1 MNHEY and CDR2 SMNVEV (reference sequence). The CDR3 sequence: CASSLSQVTEAFF. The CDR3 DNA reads TGTGCCAGCAGTTTATCCCAGGTCACTGAAGCTTTCTTT.

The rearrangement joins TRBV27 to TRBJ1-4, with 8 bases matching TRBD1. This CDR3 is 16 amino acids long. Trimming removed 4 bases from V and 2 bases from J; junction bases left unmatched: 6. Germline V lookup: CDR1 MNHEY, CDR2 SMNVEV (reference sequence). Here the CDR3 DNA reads TGTGCCAGCAGTTCCCAGGGGGCCACGACTAATGAAAAACTGTTTTTT. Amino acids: CASSSQGATTNEKLFF.

CDR3 bases: TGTGCCAGCATCGAGACAGAGAACACTGAAGCTTTCTTT. Amino acid sequence: CASIETENTEAFF. The chain uses TRBV2 and TRBJ1-1; maybe TRBD1 (5 bases). From germline, CDR1 is SNHLY and CDR2 FYNNEI. V was pared by 7 bases and J by 1 base, with 10 bases between. The CDR3 covers 13 residues.

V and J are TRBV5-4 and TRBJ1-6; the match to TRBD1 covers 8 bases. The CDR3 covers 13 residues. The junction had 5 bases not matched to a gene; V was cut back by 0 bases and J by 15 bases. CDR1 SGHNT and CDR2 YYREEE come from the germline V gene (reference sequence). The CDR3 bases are TGTGCCAGCAGCTTGGGGTCAGGGGGCCTCCTCCACTTT. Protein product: CASSLGSGGLLHF. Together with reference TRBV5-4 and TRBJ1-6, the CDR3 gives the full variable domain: ETGVTQSPTHLIKTRGQQVTLRCSSQSGHNTVSWYQQALGQGPQFIFQYYREEENGRGNFPPRFSGLQFPNYSSELNVNALELDDSALYLCASSLGSGGLLHFGNGTRLTVT.

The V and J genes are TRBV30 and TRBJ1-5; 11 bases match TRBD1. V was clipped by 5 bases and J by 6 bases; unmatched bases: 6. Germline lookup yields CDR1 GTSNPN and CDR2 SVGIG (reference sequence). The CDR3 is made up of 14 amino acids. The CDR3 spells CAWGGQGAIQPQHF. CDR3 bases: TGTGCCTGGGGCGGACAGGGGGCAATTCAGCCCCAGCATTTT.

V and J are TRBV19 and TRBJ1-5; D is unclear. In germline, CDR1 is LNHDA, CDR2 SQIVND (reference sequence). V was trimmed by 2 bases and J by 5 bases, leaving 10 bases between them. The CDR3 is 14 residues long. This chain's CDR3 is CASSIRVGDQPQHF. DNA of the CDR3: TGTGCCAGTAGTATACGGGTAGGAGATCAGCCCCAGCATTTT.

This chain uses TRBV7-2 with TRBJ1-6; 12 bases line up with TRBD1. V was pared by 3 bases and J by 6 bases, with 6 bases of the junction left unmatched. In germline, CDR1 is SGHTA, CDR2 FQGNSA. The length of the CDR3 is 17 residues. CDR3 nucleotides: TGTGCCAGCAGCTTTCCGGGACAGGGGGCTGCTAATTCACCCCTCCACTTT. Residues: CASSFPGQGAANSPLHF. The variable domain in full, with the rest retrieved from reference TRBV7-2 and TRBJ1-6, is GAGVSQSPSNKVTEKGKDVELRCDPISGHTALYWYRQSLGQGLEFLIYFQGNSAPDKSGLPSDRFSAERTGGSVSTLTIQRTQQEDSAVYLCASSFPGQGAANSPLHFGNGTRLTVT.

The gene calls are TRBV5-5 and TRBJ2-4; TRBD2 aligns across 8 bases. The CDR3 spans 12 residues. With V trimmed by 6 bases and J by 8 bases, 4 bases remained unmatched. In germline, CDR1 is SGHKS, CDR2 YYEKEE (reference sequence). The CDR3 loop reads CASNPGGDIQYF. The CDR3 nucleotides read TGTGCCAGCAACCCCGGGGGGGACATTCAGTACTTC.

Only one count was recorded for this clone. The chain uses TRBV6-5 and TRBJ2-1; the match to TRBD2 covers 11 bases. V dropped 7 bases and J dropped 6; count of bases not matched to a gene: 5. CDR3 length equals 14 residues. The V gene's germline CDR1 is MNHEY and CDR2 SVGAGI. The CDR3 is CASKLAGGLNEQFF. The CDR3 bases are TGTGCCAGCAAGTTAGCGGGGGGGCTCAATGAGCAGTTCTTC.

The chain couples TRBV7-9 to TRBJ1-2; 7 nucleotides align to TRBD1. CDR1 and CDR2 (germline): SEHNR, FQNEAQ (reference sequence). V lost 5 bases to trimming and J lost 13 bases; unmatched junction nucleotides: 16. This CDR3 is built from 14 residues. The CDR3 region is CASSRGTDRGAPTF. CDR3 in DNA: TGTGCCAGCAGCCGTGGGACAGATAGAGGAGCCCCCACCTTC.

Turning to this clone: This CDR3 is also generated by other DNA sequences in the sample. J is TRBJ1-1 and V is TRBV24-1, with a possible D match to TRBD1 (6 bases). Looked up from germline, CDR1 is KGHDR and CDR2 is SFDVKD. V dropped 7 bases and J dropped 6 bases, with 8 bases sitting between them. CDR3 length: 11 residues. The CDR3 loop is CATRDRSEAFF. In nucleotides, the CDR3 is TGTGCCACCAGAGACAGGTCTGAAGCTTTCTTT.

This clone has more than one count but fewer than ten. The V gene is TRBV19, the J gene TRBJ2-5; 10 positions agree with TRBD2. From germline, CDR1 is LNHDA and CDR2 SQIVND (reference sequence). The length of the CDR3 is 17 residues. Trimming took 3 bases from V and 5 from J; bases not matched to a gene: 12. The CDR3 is CASSIGASGGLGETQYF. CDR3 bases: TGTGCCAGTAGTATTGGGGCTAGCGGGGGCCTTGGGGAGACCCAGTACTTC. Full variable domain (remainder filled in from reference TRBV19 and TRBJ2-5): DGGITQSPKYLFRKEGQNVTLSCEQNLNHDAMYWYRQDPGQGLRLIYYSQIVNDFQKGDIAEGYSVSREKKESFPLTVTSAQKNPTAFYLCASSIGASGGLGETQYFGPGTRLLVL.

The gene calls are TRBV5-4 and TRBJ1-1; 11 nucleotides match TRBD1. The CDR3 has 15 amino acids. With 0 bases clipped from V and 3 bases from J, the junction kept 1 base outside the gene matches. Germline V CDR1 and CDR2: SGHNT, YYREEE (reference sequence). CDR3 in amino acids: CASSLGTGGYTEAFF. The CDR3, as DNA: TGTGCCAGCAGCTTGGGGACAGGGGGCTACACTGAAGCTTTCTTT.

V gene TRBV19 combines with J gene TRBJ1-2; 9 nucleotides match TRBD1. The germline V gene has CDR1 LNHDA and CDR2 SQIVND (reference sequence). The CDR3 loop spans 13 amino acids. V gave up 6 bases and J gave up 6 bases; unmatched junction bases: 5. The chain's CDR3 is CASRDRGYHGYTF. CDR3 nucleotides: TGTGCCAGTAGGGACAGGGGCTACCATGGCTACACCTTC.

This CDR3 is CASTPRLGASKWGYTF. Here the CDR3 DNA reads TGTGCCAGCACCCCCAGGCTAGGGGCCTCCAAATGGGGCTACACCTTC. This sequence joins TRBV5-5 and TRBJ1-2; tentative D call: TRBD1 (5 bases). Germline CDR1 and CDR2: SGHKS and YYEKEE (reference sequence). Trimming left V 6 bases short and J 8 bases short, with 26 bases between. The CDR3 extends over 16 amino acids. Full variable domain (missing parts from reference TRBV5-5 and TRBJ1-2): DAGVTQSPTHLIKTRGQQVTLRCSPISGHKSVSWYQQVLGQGPQFIFQYYEKEERGRGNFPDRFSARQFPNYSSELNVNALLLGDSALYLCASTPRLGASKWGYTFGSGTRLTVV.

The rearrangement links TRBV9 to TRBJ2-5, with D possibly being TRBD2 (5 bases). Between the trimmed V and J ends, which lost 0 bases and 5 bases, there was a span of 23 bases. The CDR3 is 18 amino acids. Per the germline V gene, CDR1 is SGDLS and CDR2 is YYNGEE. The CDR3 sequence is CASSVDGSSGLLWETQYF. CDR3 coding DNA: TGTGCCAGCAGCGTAGATGGGTCGTCAGGACTGTTGTGGGAGACCCAGTACTTC.

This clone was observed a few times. CDR3 in amino acids: CASSPSSYYGYTF. Written as DNA, the CDR3 is TGCGCCAGCAGCCCCTCCTCCTACTATGGCTACACCTTC. The rearrangement links TRBV5-1 to TRBJ1-2; D remains ambiguous. CDR1 and CDR2 (germline): SGHRS, YFSETQ. V was shortened by 4 bases and J by 3 bases, with 10 bases between the two germline ends. The CDR3 is made up of 13 amino acids.

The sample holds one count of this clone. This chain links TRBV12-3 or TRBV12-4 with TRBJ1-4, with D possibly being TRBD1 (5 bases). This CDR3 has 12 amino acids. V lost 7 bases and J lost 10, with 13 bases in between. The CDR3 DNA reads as TGTGCCAGCACGGGGGGATTTGGAAAACTGTTTTTT. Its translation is CASTGGFGKLFF.

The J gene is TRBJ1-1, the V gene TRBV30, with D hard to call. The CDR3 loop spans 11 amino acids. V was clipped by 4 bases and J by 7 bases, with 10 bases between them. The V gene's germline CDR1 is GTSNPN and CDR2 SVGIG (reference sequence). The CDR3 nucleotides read TGTGCCTGGACTCATTCGGTTGAAGCTTTCTTT. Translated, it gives CAWTHSVEAFF.

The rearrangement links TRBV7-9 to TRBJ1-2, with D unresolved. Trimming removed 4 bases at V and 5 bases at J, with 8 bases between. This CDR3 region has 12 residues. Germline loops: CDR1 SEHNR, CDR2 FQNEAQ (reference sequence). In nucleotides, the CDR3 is TGTGCCAGCAGCTCCGTTTTTTATGGCTACACCTTC. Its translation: CASSSVFYGYTF.

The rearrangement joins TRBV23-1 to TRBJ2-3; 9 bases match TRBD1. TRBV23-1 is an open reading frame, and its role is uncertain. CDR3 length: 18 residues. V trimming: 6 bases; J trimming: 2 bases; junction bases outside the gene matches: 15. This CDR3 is CASRFLDGDREYTDTQYF. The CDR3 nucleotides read TGCGCCAGCAGATTCCTTGATGGGGACAGGGAATACACAGATACGCAGTATTTT.

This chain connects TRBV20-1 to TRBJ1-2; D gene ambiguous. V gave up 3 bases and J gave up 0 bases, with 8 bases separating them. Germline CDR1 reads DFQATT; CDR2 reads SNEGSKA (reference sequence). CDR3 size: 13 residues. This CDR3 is CSASEQTNYGYTF. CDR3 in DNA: TGCAGTGCTAGTGAGCAGACTAACTATGGCTACACCTTC.

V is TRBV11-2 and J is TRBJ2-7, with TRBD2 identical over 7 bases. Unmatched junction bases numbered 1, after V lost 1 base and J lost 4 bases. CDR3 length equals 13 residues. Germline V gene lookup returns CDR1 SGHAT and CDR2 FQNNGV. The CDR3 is CASSLGLAYEQYF. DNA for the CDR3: TGTGCCAGCAGCTTAGGACTAGCATACGAGCAGTACTTC. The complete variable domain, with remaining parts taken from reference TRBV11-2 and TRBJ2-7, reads EAGVAQSPRYKIIEKRQSVAFWCNPISGHATLYWYQQILGQGPKLLIQFQNNGVVDDSQLPKDRFSAERLKGVDSTLKIQPAKLEDSAVYLCASSLGLAYEQYFGPGTRLTVT.

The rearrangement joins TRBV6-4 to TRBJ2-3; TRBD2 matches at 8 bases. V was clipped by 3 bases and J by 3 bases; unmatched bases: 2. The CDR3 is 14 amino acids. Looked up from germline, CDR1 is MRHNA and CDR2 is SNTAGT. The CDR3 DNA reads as TGTGCCAGCAGTGAGCGGGGGGCTACAGATACGCAGTATTTT. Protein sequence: CASSERGATDTQYF.

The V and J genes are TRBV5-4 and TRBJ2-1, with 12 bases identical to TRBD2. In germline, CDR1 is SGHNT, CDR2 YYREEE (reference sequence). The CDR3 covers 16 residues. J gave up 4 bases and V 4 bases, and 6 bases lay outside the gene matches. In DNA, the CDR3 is TGTGCCAGCAGCCCGAGACTAGCGGGGGAGTACAATGAGCAGTTCTTC. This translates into CASSPRLAGEYNEQFF.

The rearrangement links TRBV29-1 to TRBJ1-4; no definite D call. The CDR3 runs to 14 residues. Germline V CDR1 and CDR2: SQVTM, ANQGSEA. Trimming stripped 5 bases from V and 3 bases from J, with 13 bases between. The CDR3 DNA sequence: TGCAGCGTTCTACACAGTGAGTCTAATGAAAAACTGTTTTTT. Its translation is CSVLHSESNEKLFF.

The CDR3 coding sequence is TGCAGTGCTAGTGAGGCTAGCGGGGGGTTAGCCAAAAACATTCAGTACTTC. Translation gives CSASEASGGLAKNIQYF. This chain uses TRBV20-1 with TRBJ2-4, with TRBD2 matching over 11 bases. The CDR3 length is 17 residues. CDR1 and CDR2 (germline): DFQATT, SNEGSKA (reference sequence). V lost 3 bases, J lost 0 bases, and 7 bases stayed unmatched.

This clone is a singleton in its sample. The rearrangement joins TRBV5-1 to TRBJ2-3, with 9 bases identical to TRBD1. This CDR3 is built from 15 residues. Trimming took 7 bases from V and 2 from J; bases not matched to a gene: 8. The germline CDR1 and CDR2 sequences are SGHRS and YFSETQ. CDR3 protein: CASRTGVEPTDTQYF. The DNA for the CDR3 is TGCGCCAGCCGGACAGGGGTAGAACCCACAGATACGCAGTATTTT.

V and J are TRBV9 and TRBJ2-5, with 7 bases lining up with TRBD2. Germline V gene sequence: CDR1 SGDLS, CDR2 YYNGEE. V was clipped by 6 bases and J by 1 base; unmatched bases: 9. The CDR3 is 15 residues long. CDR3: CASNNRGGVQETQYF. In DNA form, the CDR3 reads TGTGCCAGCAACAACCGGGGAGGGGTCCAAGAGACCCAGTACTTC.

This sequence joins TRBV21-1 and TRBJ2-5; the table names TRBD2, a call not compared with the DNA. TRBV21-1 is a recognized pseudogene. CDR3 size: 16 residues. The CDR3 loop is CASSLPGTSGKETQYF. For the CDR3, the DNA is TGTGCCAGCAGTCTCCCGGGCACTAGCGGGAAAGAGACCCAGTACTTC.